This T cell receptor beta chain was obtained from a study of PD-L1 blockade in urothelial cancer. Background on the study: In terms of prior chemotherapy, patients had received 0 to 3 regimens.

This sample's time point: pretreatment peripheral blood. Germline CDR1 is SEHNR and CDR2 is FQNEAQ (reference sequence). The trim removed 3 bases at V and 5 bases at J, leaving 4 bases unmatched. CDR3 length equals 14 residues. Into every PCR, synthetic TCR analog templates were spiked. The table came from immunoSEQ multiplex PCR; TCRdb's copy has only in-frame clones and leaves some out. The data show tens of thousands of clones, 90% seen once. This TCR was recovered from a man in his 70s with urothelial cancer. The V and J genes are TRBV7-9 and TRBJ1-3; 7 bases map to TRBD1. Sequencing used PBMCs, obtained around atezolizumab (anti-PD-L1) treatment. The CDR3: CASSLGTARNTIYF. In DNA, the CDR3 is TGTGCCAGCAGCTTGGGGACAGCAAGAAACACCATATATTTT.